This T cell receptor (beta chain) was documented in a study of T cells in Graves' hyperthyroidism and ophthalmopathy. RNA transcripts provided the source from which TCR beta CDR3 regions were amplified. With the HTBI primer set, the TCR CDR3 went through a first round of RT-PCR. TCRdb re-called the multiplex PCR reads through MiXCR, storing one row per CDR3 protein. In the table there are about 510,000 distinct CDR3 sequences, 40% to 50% of which are singletons. Per the germline V gene, CDR1 is MNHEY and CDR2 is SVGAGI. Trimming removed 6 bases from V and 2 bases from J, with 10 bases in between. This CDR3 region has 13 residues. General study results and limits: Most thyroid clonotypes expanded above 0.001 appeared in blood too. Patients with ophthalmopathy were separated from those with stable hyperthyroidism by a 13 V-J model.

This clonotype has a count of ten or more. Its antigen is not identified. Not enrolled were patients with uncontrolled infection, other autoimmune disease, pregnancy or lactation. Thyroid ultrasound and orbital computed tomography, with clinical symptoms and serum thyroxine and TRAb, informed diagnoses. V usage is TRBV6-5 and J usage is TRBJ1-2; D is unclear. The sequenced material came from peripheral blood or thyroid tissue (not recorded which). The source of this sequence is an adult woman with Graves' disease, either hyperthyroidism or ophthalmopathy (not recorded which). CDR3 DNA sequence: TGTGCCAGCAGCCACGGCTTAAACTATGGCTACACCTTC. Protein: CASSHGLNYGYTF.